The source of this T cell receptor beta chain is a study of cytomegalovirus exposure and HLA in healthy donors. Comments on this clone: The target antigen is unknown.

Overall study findings and caveats: A later analysis revealed that TCR association rates differed between HLA loci, peaking at DRB1 and bottoming out at HLA-C. Apparent HLA restriction characterized most CMV-associated TCR beta chains in a later analysis. The authors listed 150 to 200 TCR beta chains as cytomegalovirus-associated.

The study ran its PCR with 60 Vbeta and 13 Jbeta primers. The method was immunoSEQ multiplex PCR; TCRdb's version includes in-frame clones alone and lacks a portion of them. The sample has approximately 130,000 clones, approximately 83% seen once. The CDR3 has 16 residues. Germline V gene data show CDR1 as SGDLS and CDR2 as YYNGEE. The V segment lost 4 bases and the J segment 4 bases; nucleotides outside the gene matches: 8. The sequencing input was PBMCs. This TCR came from a girl aged 2-10 years in good health and CMV-seronegative. V gene TRBV9 combines with J gene TRBJ2-5; TRBD2 agrees at 12 bases. The CDR3 coding sequence is TGTGCCAGCAGCCCAGCGACTAGCGGGGGTTTAGAGACCCAGTACTTC. Encoded protein: CASSPATSGGLETQYF. Full variable domain (outside the CDR3, taken from reference TRBV9 and TRBJ2-5): DSGVTQTPKHLITATGQRVTLRCSPRSGDLSVYWYQQSLDQGLQFLIQYYNGEERAKGNILERFSAQQFPDLHSELNLSSLELGDSALYFCASSPATSGGLETQYFGPGTRLLVL.